Sequencing of this TCR beta chain was carried out in a study of OX40 agonist ivuxolimab in advanced cancers. Study as a whole: Ivuxolimab, an agonistic anti-OX40 (CD134) antibody, was given to patients. Findings of the study overall: Among patients with partial responses at 0.1-3.0 mg/kg, clonal expansion was among the lowest.

Repertoires were generated with immunoSEQ multiplex PCR, while TCRdb's copy carries only in-frame clones and drops some. The table includes 70,000 to 80,000 clones, 92% detected once. Turning to this clone: Its antigen remains unidentified.

V gave up 4 bases and J gave up 5 bases, with 14 bases separating them. The length of the CDR3 is 14 residues. Germline CDR1 reads SGHKS; CDR2 reads YYEKEE (reference sequence). This sample comprised CD4+ or CD8+ T cells sorted from blood, obtained in a trial of the OX40 agonist ivuxolimab. This TCR was recovered from an adult with an advanced solid tumor such as melanoma, head and neck, liver or kidney cancer. The chain employs TRBV5-5 and TRBJ2-3, with D possibly being TRBD2 (6 bases). The CDR3 loop is CASSLGRPGDTQYF. The CDR3 nucleotides read TGTGCCAGCAGCCTAGGGAGGCCGGGAGATACGCAGTATTTT.